Below are 6 T cell receptor beta chains sequenced from a single sample in a study of T-cell memory formation after mild COVID-19 (dated by TCRdb to the early 2020s). Library preparation used 5' RACE. Sequencing was carried out with an Illumina NovaSeq 6000. The public reads were reanalyzed by TCRdb: fastp trimming at Q25, MiXCR alignment, in-frame beta chains only. Entries that share a CDR3 protein sequence are merged under the most common genes and DNA. For this sample the table gives approximately 570,000 distinct CDR3 sequences, of which roughly 17% were detected only once. Around 11% of the sample is held by the ten biggest clonotypes. Sequencing was carried out using PBMCs or a T cell subset sorted from them (not recorded which). Source of these receptors: an adult woman who had mild COVID-19 (a few samples of this study predate the infection). The sample titles of this study are shuffled in the database, so cell type and time point are left out; the donor was told from shared clones.

J is TRBJ2-7 and V is TRBV9, with TRBD1 as a possible D gene (7 bases). This CDR3 has 15 amino acids. With 6 bases removed from V and 5 bases from J, the gap between germline ends came to 21 bases. Germline CDR1 reads SGDLS; CDR2 reads YYNGEE. CDR3 nucleotides: TGTGCCAGCACCAAGGGGGCGGGGTTGGTCCACGAGCAGTACTTC. Protein sequence: CASTKGAGLVHEQYF.

The chain uses TRBV4-1 and TRBJ2-7; D not certain. Trimming pared 4 bases from V and 7 bases from J, leaving 14 bases between. Germline V gives CDR1 MGHRA, CDR2 YSYEKL. This CDR3 has 13 amino acids. The CDR3 loop is CASSPGSGREQYF. The CDR3 DNA reads TGCGCCAGCAGCCCCGGCTCTGGGCGGGAGCAGTACTTC.

CDR3 loop: CASSDGGGREAFF. The CDR3 DNA follows: TGTGCCAGCAGTGACGGTGGAGGGCGGGAAGCTTTCTTT. The chain couples TRBV6-4 to TRBJ1-1; D remains ambiguous. The V end was cut by 2 bases, the J end by 8 bases, with 12 bases between. Per germline, CDR1 MRHNA and CDR2 SNTAGT. This CDR3 has 13 residues.

The genes are TRBV12-3 or TRBV12-4 and TRBJ2-5; 10 bases are a match to TRBD1. The CDR3 extends over 14 amino acids. Germline trimming cut 5 bases from V and 4 bases from J; bases unmatched to any gene: 4. CDR3 in DNA: TGTGCCAGCAGTGGGACAGGGGTAGGAGAGACCCAGTACTTC. This gives the protein CASSGTGVGETQYF.

Regarding this clonotype: An end of the junction does not agree with germline; a read error may underlie this. This chain joins TRBV5-1 and TRBJ2-5, with TRBD1 identical over 7 bases. The CDR3 spans 14 residues. The V gene's germline CDR1 is SGHRS and CDR2 YFSETQ. In DNA form, the CDR3 reads TGCGCCAGCAGATTGGGGGACAGCCAAGAGACCCAGTACTTC. Translated, it gives CASRLGDSQETQYF.

The chain links TRBV20-1 to TRBJ2-4; no clear D gene. The V gene lost 3 bases and the J gene lost 1 base, with 10 bases spanning the gap. The CDR3 is 14 residues long. Germline CDR1 reads DFQATT; CDR2 reads SNEGSKA (reference sequence). Written as DNA, the CDR3 is TGCAGTGCTAGGGAAGAGTGGGCCAAAAACATTCAGTACTTC. Protein: CSAREEWAKNIQYF.